The following is a TCR beta chain sequence with its context. Its antigen is unknown. To make TCR beta libraries, researchers used iRepertoire HTBI primers and Arm-PCR of CDR3 regions. TCRdb reanalysed the multiplex PCR reads using MiXCR and keeps one entry per CDR3 protein. This sample has under 450,000 distinct CDR3 sequences, with roughly a quarter found just once. Time point described: persistent/refractory GD, antithyroid drugs over 5 years with positive TRAb. Scientists built the TCR library using RNA that was extracted from PBMCs. V was clipped by 5 bases and J by 10 bases, with 9 bases between them. From germline, CDR1 is SGHAT and CDR2 FQNNGV. The CDR3 is 11 amino acids. The data belong to a study of regulatory T cells in long-lasting Graves disease. Study outcomes and limitations: There were preferences for TRBV28, TRBJ1-2 and TRBJ2-5 in persistent disease.

The receptor's source is a female donor with Graves disease. This specimen consisted of peripheral blood mononuclear cells (PBMCs), obtained when the disease was refractory, from a patient treated with antithyroid drugs. The chain recombines TRBV11-2 with TRBJ2-1; D gene unclear. This chain's CDR3 is CASSPDQEQFF. The CDR3 bases are TGTGCCAGCAGCCCTGACCAGGAGCAGTTCTTC.